The next 25 T cell receptor beta chains were all read from a single sample in a study of blood T cells in healthy people across ages. A second roughly 7 to 11 cycle PCR used barcoded and J-beta primers. TCRdb fed the 5' RACE reads into MiXCR, producing one record per CDR3 protein. The repertoire holds 650,000 to 950,000 distinct CDR3 sequences, with around two fifths as singletons. The sequenced sample consisted of blood. These receptors were taken from a man in his sixties in good health.

This chain connects TRBV11-2 to TRBJ1-2, with unresolved D. The CDR3 runs 17 residues. The germline CDR1 and CDR2 sequences are SGHAT and FQNNGV. Trimming stripped 0 bases from V and 4 bases from J, with 18 bases between. In nucleotides, the CDR3 is TGTGCCAGCAGCTTAGACTCCGCGGCAGGCGCAACCTATGGCTACACCTTC. Translating gives CASSLDSAAGATYGYTF.

In the case of this clonotype: Germline is not matched at one junction end, which may reflect a read error. The rearrangement joins TRBV7-9 to TRBJ1-1; tentatively, D is TRBD1 (5 bases). This CDR3 comprises 17 residues. Looked up from germline, CDR1 is SEHNR and CDR2 is FQNEAQ (reference sequence). In DNA, the CDR3 is TGTGCCAGCAGCCCGCGTTCGGGGCCCCTTACGAACACTGAGGCTTTCTTT. It translates to CASSPRSGPLTNTEAFF.

CDR3 loop: CASSRLQGGGIKYF. For the CDR3, the DNA is TGTGCCAGCAGCCGACTACAGGGCGGAGGGATTAAGTACTTC. The rearrangement uses TRBV3-1 and TRBJ2-5, with D perhaps given as TRBD1 or TRBD2 (6 bases each). Germline lookup yields CDR1 LGHDT and CDR2 YNNKEL (reference sequence). Trimming left V 4 bases short and J 12 bases short, with 21 bases between. The CDR3 has 14 residues.

The rearrangement uses TRBV15 and TRBJ1-1, with a possible D match to TRBD1 (5 bases). The CDR3 is made up of 15 amino acids. Germline values: CDR1 LNHNV, CDR2 YYDKDF (reference sequence). Trimming stripped 4 bases from V and 4 bases from J, with 16 bases between. This chain's CDR3 is CATSKNQGRGTEAFF. The CDR3 bases are TGTGCCACCAGCAAAAACCAGGGTCGGGGCACTGAAGCTTTCTTT.

The chain recombines TRBV7-2 with TRBJ2-7; D is possibly TRBD1 (6 bases). CDR1 SGHTA and CDR2 FQGNSA come from the germline V gene. V lost 4 bases and J 1 base, leaving 14 bases between the germline ends. The CDR3 sequence is 15 residues long. The CDR3 is CASSSTRGLSYEQYF. As DNA, the CDR3 is TGTGCCAGCAGCTCGACCAGGGGTCTTTCCTACGAGCAGTACTTC. The complete variable domain, with remaining parts taken from reference TRBV7-2 and TRBJ2-7, reads GAGVSQSPSNKVTEKGKDVELRCDPISGHTALYWYRQSLGQGLEFLIYFQGNSAPDKSGLPSDRFSAERTGGSVSTLTIQRTQQEDSAVYLCASSSTRGLSYEQYFGPGTRLTVT.

This chain connects TRBV11-2 to TRBJ1-1, with D possibly TRBD1 on 6 matching bases. V was pared by 4 bases and J by 3 bases, with 18 bases between. CDR1 and CDR2 (germline): SGHAT, FQNNGV. The CDR3 is made up of 16 amino acids. The CDR3 DNA follows: TGTGCCAGCAGCTCTCTCGTAGGGGGTCGGGACACTGAAGCTTTCTTT. Residues: CASSSLVGGRDTEAFF.

J is TRBJ2-2 and V is TRBV11-2; D ambiguous. CDR3 length: 14 residues. The V and J ends lost 4 bases and 6 bases respectively, with 12 bases between them. Germline assignment: CDR1 SGHAT and CDR2 FQNNGV. The CDR3 sequence is CASSSRQGSGELFF. CDR3 in DNA: TGTGCCAGCAGCTCACGTCAAGGTTCCGGGGAGCTGTTTTTT.

This clonotype has only a few counts. J is TRBJ2-5 and V is TRBV6-1, with unresolved D. The ends were cut back, 6 bases at V and 1 base at J, with 6 bases in the middle. This CDR3 is built from 12 residues. Per the germline V gene, CDR1 is MNHNS and CDR2 is SASEGT. The CDR3 here is CASRRVQETQYF. The CDR3 region has the DNA TGTGCCAGCAGAAGGGTCCAAGAGACCCAGTACTTC.

The genes are TRBV3-1 and TRBJ2-7; no clear D gene. The CDR3 runs to 12 residues. Germline V CDR1 and CDR2: LGHDT, YNNKEL (reference sequence). Trimming left V 4 bases short and J 6 bases short, with 10 bases between. CDR3 protein: CASSRVDGEQYF. For the CDR3, the DNA is TGTGCCAGCAGCCGTGTCGATGGCGAGCAGTACTTC.

V gene TRBV14 combines with J gene TRBJ2-5; D is undetermined. The CDR3 consists of 15 residues. Germline V CDR1 and CDR2: SGHDN, FVKESK. Trimming removed 4 bases from V and 1 base from J, with 13 bases in between. CDR3: CASSLSTAGQETQYF. CDR3 DNA: TGTGCCAGCAGCCTGTCGACGGCCGGCCAAGAGACCCAGTACTTC.

The chain carries TRBV28 and TRBJ2-7; no definite D call. V was trimmed by 10 bases and J by 0 bases, leaving 13 bases between them. The CDR3 loop spans 13 amino acids. The V gene's germline CDR1 is MDHEN and CDR2 SYDVKM. In DNA, the CDR3 is TGTGCCACTGAACTGGGCTCCTCCTACGAGCAGTACTTC. The encoded protein is CATELGSSYEQYF.

The table lists this clonotype with a few counts. The CDR3 sequence: CASSQVTGDYGYTF. Here the CDR3 DNA reads TGCGCCAGCAGCCAAGTAACAGGCGACTATGGCTACACCTTC. The J gene is TRBJ1-2, the V gene TRBV4-3, with D maybe TRBD1 (5 bases). The CDR3 loop spans 14 amino acids. Germline V lookup: CDR1 LGHNA, CDR2 YSLEER. The V end lost 1 base, the J end lost 3 bases, and 9 bases lay between the germline ends.

This clonotype has a handful of counts. CDR3 sequence reads: CASSLLAINQPQHF. For the CDR3, the DNA is TGTGCCAGCAGTTTACTCGCCATCAATCAGCCCCAGCATTTT. V and J are TRBV28 and TRBJ1-5; D gene ambiguous. This CDR3 spans 14 amino acids. CDR1 is MDHEN and CDR2 is SYDVKM in the germline V gene. V was cut by 2 bases and J by 3 bases, with 8 bases left in between.

This clonotype was counted only a few times. V and J are TRBV28 and TRBJ2-7; D is perhaps TRBD2 (5 bases). Germline V gene sequence: CDR1 MDHEN, CDR2 SYDVKM. The germline V and J ends were trimmed by 6 bases and 5 bases, with 8 bases remaining between them. The CDR3 contains 11 residues. CDR3: CASRAGDEQYF. The CDR3 bases are TGTGCCAGCAGAGCCGGGGACGAGCAGTACTTC.

This clonotype was observed a handful of times. The chain joins TRBV24-1 to TRBJ1-2; no firm D call. Looked up from germline, CDR1 is KGHDR and CDR2 is SFDVKD. There are 11 residues in the CDR3. V was cut by 7 bases and J by 5 bases, with 7 bases left in between. The CDR3 protein is CATSSGYGYTF. The CDR3 bases are TGTGCCACCAGCTCAGGTTATGGCTACACCTTC.

There are a few counts of this clonotype. This chain joins TRBV5-1 and TRBJ2-1; the D gene is possibly TRBD1 (6 bases). V was clipped by 4 bases and J by 6 bases, with 23 bases between them. CDR3 length: 17 amino acids. Germline CDR1 reads SGHRS; CDR2 reads YFSETQ. The chain's CDR3 is CASSVDRRVLRGNEQFF. Here the CDR3 DNA reads TGCGCCAGCAGCGTCGACAGGCGGGTCCTACGGGGCAATGAGCAGTTCTTC.

This clonotype has a handful of counts. The gene calls are TRBV4-1 and TRBJ1-3; a possible D gene is TRBD1 (6 bases). Between the trimmed V and J ends, which lost 4 bases and 3 bases, there was a span of 13 bases. This CDR3 comprises 15 residues. CDR1 and CDR2 (germline): MGHRA, YSYEKL. The CDR3 DNA reads as TGCGCCAGCAGCCTAGACGGACAGTATGGAAACACCATATATTTT. This translates into CASSLDGQYGNTIYF.

The chain uses TRBV5-6 and TRBJ1-6; D not certain. Germline CDR1 SGHDT, CDR2 YYEEEE. V lost 3 bases, J lost 8 bases, and 9 bases lay in between. The CDR3 sequence is 13 residues long. CDR3 DNA: TGTGCCAGCAGCTGGGCCAGTTATTCACCCCTCCACTTT. The encoded protein is CASSWASYSPLHF.

This rearrangement joins TRBV7-8 to TRBJ2-3; D might be TRBD2 (7 bases). V lost 5 bases and J 4 bases, leaving 19 bases between the germline ends. This CDR3 is 16 amino acids long. Per the germline V gene, CDR1 is SGHVS and CDR2 is FQNEAQ. The CDR3 is CASSPRVGGLSDTQYF. The CDR3, as DNA: TGTGCCAGCAGCCCACGGGTGGGGGGGCTATCAGATACGCAGTATTTT.

This clonotype showed up just a few times. The V call is TRBV6-2 or TRBV6-3, the J call TRBJ2-7; TRBD2 is a possible D gene (6 bases). CDR1 and CDR2 from the germline V gene are MNHEY and SVGEGT. Trimming cost V 9 bases and J 7 bases, with 19 bases left between them. This CDR3 comprises 13 residues. The CDR3 here is CASKRDLTKEQYF. The CDR3 region has the DNA TGTGCCAGTAAACGGGACTTGACCAAAGAGCAGTACTTC.

The chain joins TRBV6-2 or TRBV6-3 to TRBJ2-1, with 9 bases matching TRBD2. The CDR3 consists of 14 residues. Trimming took 8 bases from V and 7 from J; bases not matched to a gene: 9. Germline loops: CDR1 MNHEY, CDR2 SVGEGT. CDR3 loop: CASVRRGGKNEQFF. Here the CDR3 DNA reads TGTGCCAGCGTTCGGCGGGGGGGCAAAAATGAGCAGTTCTTC.

This clonotype has only a few counts. The chain combines TRBV6-2 or TRBV6-3 with TRBJ2-5; D remains ambiguous. Germline V gives CDR1 MNHEY, CDR2 SVGEGT. Trimming removed 7 bases from V and 2 bases from J, with 20 bases in between. This CDR3 spans 16 amino acids. In nucleotides, the CDR3 is TGTGCCAGCATCACCTCCGGTGGGTCGTGGCAAGAGACCCAGTACTTC. Amino acid sequence: CASITSGGSWQETQYF.

The chain employs TRBV5-1 and TRBJ2-5; no definite D call. The DNA end favors TRBJ2-7, so the J call may be wrong. In germline, CDR1 is SGHRS, CDR2 YFSETQ. CDR3 length: 11 amino acids. In DNA, the CDR3 is TGCGCCAGCGGCGATTTGGGCGAGCAGTACTTC. This encodes CASGDLGEQYF.

At least ten counts were recorded for this clonotype. The chain combines TRBV6-2 or TRBV6-3 with TRBJ1-2; possible D gene TRBD1, 5 bases. Germline V CDR1 and CDR2: MNHEY, SVGEGT. V dropped 7 bases and J dropped 6 bases, with 15 bases sitting between them. This CDR3 has 13 residues. The CDR3 region has the DNA TGTGCCAGCACCCCCGGGACGGTACATGGCTACACCTTC. As protein: CASTPGTVHGYTF.

Comment on this clonotype: A much larger clonotype is one base distant, so this may be a read error. This chain joins TRBV7-2 and TRBJ1-2, with D possibly being TRBD1 (5 bases). Deletions cut 7 bases from V and 0 bases from J, with 12 bases between. Germline V gene lookup returns CDR1 SGHTA and CDR2 FQGNSA. The CDR3 contains 14 residues. The CDR3 protein is CASIPEGANYGYTF. In nucleotides, the CDR3 is TGTGCCAGCATCCCCGAAGGGGCTAACTATGGCTACACCTTC.